Below are 13 T cell receptor beta chains sequenced from a single sample in a study of PD-L1 blockade in urothelial cancer. Clones were read by immunoSEQ multiplex PCR, and TCRdb kept only the in-frame ones, dropping some. The sample records under 120,000 clones, under 85% being singletons. Sample: PBMCs, taken around atezolizumab (anti-PD-L1) treatment. The origin of the receptors is a man aged 50-60 years with urothelial cancer.

The chain carries TRBV27 and TRBJ2-1; TRBD1 is a possible D gene (5 bases). This CDR3 has 14 residues. Germline CDR1 is MNHEY and CDR2 is SMNVEV (reference sequence). V lost 3 bases to trimming and J lost 7 bases, with 13 bases between them. As DNA, the CDR3 is TGTGCCAGCAGTTTCCAGGGTCCCAATAATGAGCAGTTCTTC. The encoded protein is CASSFQGPNNEQFF.

This chain links TRBV28 with TRBJ2-1; D gene uncertain. Trimming shortened V by 1 base and J by 4 bases, and 2 bases separated the two germline ends. The CDR3 length is 12 residues. Germline loops: CDR1 MDHEN, CDR2 SYDVKM. For the CDR3, the DNA is TGTGCCAGCAGTTTATCGTACAATGAGCAGTTCTTC. Translating gives CASSLSYNEQFF.

The rearrangement links TRBV19 to TRBJ1-3, with D hard to call. CDR1 and CDR2 (germline): LNHDA, SQIVND (reference sequence). This CDR3 has 14 residues. Trimming removed 5 bases at V and 1 base at J, with 9 bases between. Here the CDR3 reads CASSSSGSGNTIYF. CDR3 in DNA: TGTGCCAGTAGTTCGTCGGGTTCTGGAAACACCATATATTTT.

The chain joins TRBV7-9 to TRBJ1-2; D is uncertain. Trimming removed 2 bases from V and 7 bases from J, with 11 bases in between. The CDR3 runs to 13 residues. The germline V gene has CDR1 SEHNR and CDR2 FQNEAQ (reference sequence). CDR3 in DNA: TGTGCCAGCAGCTTATCCGAAGCTCTTGGCTACACCTTC. Translation: CASSLSEALGYTF.

V gene TRBV7-9 combines with J gene TRBJ2-3; 10 bases map to TRBD2. The germline CDR1 and CDR2 sequences are SEHNR and FQNEAQ (reference sequence). The CDR3 sequence is 14 residues long. The V gene end was trimmed by 5 bases and the J gene end by 6 bases; junction bases not matched to a gene: 5. The DNA of the CDR3 is TGTGCCAGCAGCCCCGGGACTAGCGTGGATACGCAGTATTTT. Translating it yields CASSPGTSVDTQYF.

The chain couples TRBV30 to TRBJ2-2; possible D gene TRBD2, 5 bases. In germline, CDR1 is GTSNPN, CDR2 SVGIG (reference sequence). V was clipped by 2 bases and J by 1 base, with 11 bases between them. The CDR3 runs 15 residues. The CDR3, as DNA: TGTGCCTGGAGTAGGCTAGCTGTGAACACCGGGGAGCTGTTTTTT. Translation: CAWSRLAVNTGELFF.

V and J are TRBV29-1 and TRBJ1-2, with 10 bases identical to TRBD1. CDR3 size: 12 residues. Per germline, CDR1 SQVTM and CDR2 ANQGSEA. With 7 bases clipped from V and 7 bases from J, the junction kept 6 bases outside the gene matches. Written as DNA, the CDR3 is TGCAGCGATCGACAGGGGGCGGGTGGCTACACCTTC. Protein product: CSDRQGAGGYTF.

This clone was seen a single time. The chain links TRBV6-1 to TRBJ2-1, with 7 bases aligning to TRBD1. The ends lost 7 bases at V and 3 bases at J; junction bases unmatched: 9. Per germline, CDR1 MNHNS and CDR2 SASEGT. The CDR3 is 15 residues long. This CDR3 reads CASTPETGHYNEQFF. DNA for the CDR3: TGTGCCAGCACCCCCGAGACAGGGCACTACAATGAGCAGTTCTTC.

The V and J genes are TRBV6-5 and TRBJ2-7; maybe TRBD2 (6 bases). This CDR3 has 15 residues. Germline CDR1 MNHEY, CDR2 SVGAGI. Between the trimmed V and J ends, which lost 8 bases and 2 bases, there was a span of 19 bases. The CDR3 sequence is CASLPAGGPTYEQYF. The CDR3 coding sequence is TGTGCCAGCCTCCCGGCCGGGGGTCCCACCTACGAGCAGTACTTC.

The V gene is TRBV5-5, the J gene TRBJ2-1, with 14 bases matching TRBD2. This CDR3 has 17 amino acids. J gave up 9 bases and V 4 bases, and 12 bases lay outside the gene matches. Germline V gene data show CDR1 as SGHKS and CDR2 as YYEKEE (reference sequence). CDR3 nucleotides: TGTGCCAGCAGCAGGGGGACTAGCGGGAGCTCGGGGGGTGAGCAGTTCTTC. It encodes CASSRGTSGSSGGEQFF.

This clone turned up a few times. This sequence joins TRBV15 and TRBJ1-4; D might be TRBD1 (5 bases). V was pared by 0 bases and J by 4 bases, with 12 bases between. The length of the CDR3 is 16 residues. Germline V gene data show CDR1 as LNHNV and CDR2 as YYDKDF (reference sequence). The CDR3: CATSRDRQSYNEKLFF. CDR3 nucleotides: TGTGCCACCAGCAGAGATAGACAGTCTTATAATGAAAAACTGTTTTTT.

The chain uses TRBV5-4 and TRBJ2-3; 7 positions match TRBD2. The CDR3 runs to 16 residues. Germline V gene sequence: CDR1 SGHNT, CDR2 YYREEE (reference sequence). The V gene end was trimmed by 1 base and the J gene end by 4 bases; junction bases not matched to a gene: 9. The CDR3 loop reads CASSLMRESRPDTQYF. CDR3 nucleotide sequence: TGTGCCAGCAGCTTGATGCGGGAGTCCCGACCAGATACGCAGTATTTT. Using reference TRBV5-4 and TRBJ2-3 for the parts outside the CDR3, the full variable domain is ETGVTQSPTHLIKTRGQQVTLRCSSQSGHNTVSWYQQALGQGPQFIFQYYREEENGRGNFPPRFSGLQFPNYSSELNVNALELDDSALYLCASSLMRESRPDTQYFGPGTRLTVL.

The CDR3 DNA reads TGTGCCAGCAGCTGGCGGTCGCCGGGAACAGATACGCAGTATTTT. It is translated as CASSWRSPGTDTQYF. The V gene is TRBV5-6, the J gene TRBJ2-3; a possible D gene is TRBD2 (5 bases). The length of the CDR3 is 15 residues. V was cut by 3 bases and J by 3 bases, with 14 bases left in between. CDR1 is SGHDT and CDR2 is YYEEEE in the germline V gene.